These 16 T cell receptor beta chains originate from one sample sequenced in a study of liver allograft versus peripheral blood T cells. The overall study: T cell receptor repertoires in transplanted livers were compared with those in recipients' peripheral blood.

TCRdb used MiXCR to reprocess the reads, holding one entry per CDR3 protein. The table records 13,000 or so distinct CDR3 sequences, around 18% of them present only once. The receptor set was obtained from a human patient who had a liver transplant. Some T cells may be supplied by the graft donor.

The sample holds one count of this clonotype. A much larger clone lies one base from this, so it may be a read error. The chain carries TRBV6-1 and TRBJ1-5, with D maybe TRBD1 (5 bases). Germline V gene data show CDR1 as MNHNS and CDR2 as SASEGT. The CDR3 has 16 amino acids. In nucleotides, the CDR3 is TGTGCCAGCAACCGAGGAAACAGGCCAGGCAATCAGCCCCAGAATTTT. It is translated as CASNRGNRPGNQPQNF.

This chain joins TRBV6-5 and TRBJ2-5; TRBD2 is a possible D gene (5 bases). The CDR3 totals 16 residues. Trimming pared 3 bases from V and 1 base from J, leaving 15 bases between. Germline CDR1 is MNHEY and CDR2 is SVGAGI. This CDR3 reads CASSYRFPGFQETQYF. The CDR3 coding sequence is TGTGCCAGCAGTTATAGGTTTCCGGGGTTCCAAGAGACCCAGTACTTC.

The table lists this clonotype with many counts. The CDR3 protein is CASSQGQGSDTQYF. The DNA of the CDR3 is TGTGCCAGCAGCCAGGGACAGGGGTCAGATACGCAGTATTTT. This chain joins TRBV7-9 and TRBJ2-3; TRBD1 aligns across 10 bases. Germline lookup yields CDR1 SEHNR and CDR2 FQNEAQ (reference sequence). V dropped 5 bases and J dropped 4; count of bases not matched to a gene: 3. This CDR3 region has 14 residues.

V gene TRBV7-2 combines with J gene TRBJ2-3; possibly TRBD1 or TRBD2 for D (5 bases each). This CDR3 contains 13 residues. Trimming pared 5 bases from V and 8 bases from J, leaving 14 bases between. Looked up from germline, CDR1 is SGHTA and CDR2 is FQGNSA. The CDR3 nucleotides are TGTGCCAGCAGCACGGGGCTTTCGGGTACGCAGTATTTT. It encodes CASSTGLSGTQYF.

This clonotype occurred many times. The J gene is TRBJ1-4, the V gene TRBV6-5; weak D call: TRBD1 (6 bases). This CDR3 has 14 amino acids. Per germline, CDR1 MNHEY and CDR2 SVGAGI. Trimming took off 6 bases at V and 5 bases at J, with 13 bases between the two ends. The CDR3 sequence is CASRSRGGNEKLFF. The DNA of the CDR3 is TGTGCCAGCAGATCCAGGGGTGGCAATGAAAAACTGTTTTTT.

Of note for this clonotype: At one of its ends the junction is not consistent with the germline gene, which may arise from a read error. The CDR3 nucleotides read TGTGCCAGCAGTTACAGGGGGAGCAGTCAGCCCCAGCATTTT. Protein product: CASSYRGSSQPQHF. The rearrangement links TRBV6-5 to TRBJ1-5, with D perhaps matching TRBD1 (6 bases). From germline, CDR1 is MNHEY and CDR2 SVGAGI. The CDR3 sequence is 14 residues long.

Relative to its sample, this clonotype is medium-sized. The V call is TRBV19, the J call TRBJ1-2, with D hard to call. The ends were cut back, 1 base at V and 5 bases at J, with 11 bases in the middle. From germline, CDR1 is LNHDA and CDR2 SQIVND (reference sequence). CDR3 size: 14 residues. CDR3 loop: CASSIGTSGYGYTF. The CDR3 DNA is TGTGCCAGTAGTATAGGAACAAGCGGATATGGCTACACCTTC. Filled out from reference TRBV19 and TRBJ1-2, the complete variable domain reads DGGITQSPKYLFRKEGQNVTLSCEQNLNHDAMYWYRQDPGQGLRLIYYSQIVNDFQKGDIAEGYSVSREKKESFPLTVTSAQKNPTAFYLCASSIGTSGYGYTFGSGTRLTVV.

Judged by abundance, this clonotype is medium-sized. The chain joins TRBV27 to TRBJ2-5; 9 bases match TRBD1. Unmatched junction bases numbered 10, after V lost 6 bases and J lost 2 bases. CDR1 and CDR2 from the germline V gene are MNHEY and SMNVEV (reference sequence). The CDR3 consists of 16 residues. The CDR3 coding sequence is TGTGCCAGCAGACCCAGAGGGGACAGGGTTCAAGAGACCCAGTACTTC. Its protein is CASRPRGDRVQETQYF.

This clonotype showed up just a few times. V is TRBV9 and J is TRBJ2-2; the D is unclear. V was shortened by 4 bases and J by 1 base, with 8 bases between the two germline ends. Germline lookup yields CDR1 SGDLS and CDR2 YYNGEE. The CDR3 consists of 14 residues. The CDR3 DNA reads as TGTGCCAGCAGCCCCTCAGTGAACACCGGGGAGCTGTTTTTT. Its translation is CASSPSVNTGELFF.

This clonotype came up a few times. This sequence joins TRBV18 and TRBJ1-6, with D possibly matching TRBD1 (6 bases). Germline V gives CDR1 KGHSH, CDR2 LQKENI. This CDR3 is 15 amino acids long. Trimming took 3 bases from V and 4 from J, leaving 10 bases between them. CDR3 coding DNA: TGTGCCAGCTCACCCCAGGACAGTTATAATTCACCCCTCCACTTT. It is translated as CASSPQDSYNSPLHF.

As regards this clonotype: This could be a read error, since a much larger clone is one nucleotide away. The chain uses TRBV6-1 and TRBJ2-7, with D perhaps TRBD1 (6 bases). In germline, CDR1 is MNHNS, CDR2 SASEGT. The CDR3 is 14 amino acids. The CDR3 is CASSRRTVTYEQCF. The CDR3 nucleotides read TGTGCCAGCAGTCGAAGGACAGTCACCTACGAGCAGTGCTTC.

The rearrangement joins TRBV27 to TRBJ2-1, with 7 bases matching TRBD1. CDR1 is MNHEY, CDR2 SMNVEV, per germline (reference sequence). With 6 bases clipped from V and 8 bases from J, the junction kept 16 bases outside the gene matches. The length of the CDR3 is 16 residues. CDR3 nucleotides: TGTGCCAGCAGACCCCCGTTCGAGGGGGCGGTGGATGAGCAGTTCTTC. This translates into CASRPPFEGAVDEQFF.

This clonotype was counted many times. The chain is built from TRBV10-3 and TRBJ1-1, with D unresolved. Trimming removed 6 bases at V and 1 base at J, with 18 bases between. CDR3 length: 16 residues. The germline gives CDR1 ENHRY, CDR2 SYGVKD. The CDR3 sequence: CAIRSPSAARNTEAFF. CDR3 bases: TGTGCCATCAGGAGCCCTTCGGCAGCCAGGAACACTGAAGCTTTCTTT.

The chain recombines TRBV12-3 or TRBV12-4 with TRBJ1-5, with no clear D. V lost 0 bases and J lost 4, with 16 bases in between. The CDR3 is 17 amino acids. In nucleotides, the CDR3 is TGTGCCAGCAGTTTAGCGCGGGCACCCAGCCGAAATCAGCCCCAGCATTTT. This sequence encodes CASSLARAPSRNQPQHF.

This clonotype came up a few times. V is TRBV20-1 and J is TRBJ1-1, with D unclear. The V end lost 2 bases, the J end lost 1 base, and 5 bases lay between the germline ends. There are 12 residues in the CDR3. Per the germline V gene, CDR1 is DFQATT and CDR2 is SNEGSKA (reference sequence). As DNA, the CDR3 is TGCAGTGCTAGAATACAGAACACTGAAGCTTTCTTT. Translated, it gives CSARIQNTEAFF.

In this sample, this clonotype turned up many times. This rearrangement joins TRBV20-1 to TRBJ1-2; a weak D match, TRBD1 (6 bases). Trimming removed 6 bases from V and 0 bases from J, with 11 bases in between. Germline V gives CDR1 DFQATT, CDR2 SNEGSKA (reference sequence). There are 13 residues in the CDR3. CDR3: CSAPDRPNYGYTF. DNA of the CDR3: TGCAGTGCCCCGGACAGACCTAACTATGGCTACACCTTC.